One TCR beta chain is described in this entry. Its antigen remains unknown. V was cut by 4 bases and J by 7 bases, with 10 bases left in between. Germline loops: CDR1 MGHDK, CDR2 SYGVNS. The CDR3 runs to 12 residues. PCR was performed using 60 Vbeta and 13 Jbeta primers. The repertoire was sequenced with immunoSEQ multiplex PCR; TCRdb's copy has only in-frame clones and lacks some. The table records about 130,000 clones, 79% of them present only once. The sample belongs to a study of cytomegalovirus exposure and HLA in healthy donors. Study-wide results and limits: Accurate predictions that matched the HLA-A and HLA-B alleles of most subjects were reportedly made from TCR beta sequences.

The chain uses TRBV25-1 and TRBJ1-2; D is uncertain. The origin of this receptor is a man aged 18 to 30 in good health and CMV-seronegative. The sequenced sample was PBMCs. CDR3 nucleotides: TGTGCCAGCAGTGCGGGCGCGGGTGGCTACACCTTC. Translating gives CASSAGAGGYTF.